One and the same sample provided the 13 T cell receptor beta chains below, sequenced in a study of T cell changes during pregnancy in multiple sclerosis. The repertoire was sequenced with immunoSEQ multiplex PCR; TCRdb's copy has only in-frame clones and lacks some. The data hold about 32,000 clones, with roughly nine tenths observed a single time. Sequences were derived from CD8+ T cells from peripheral blood mononuclear cells, sampled in the third trimester of pregnancy. The receptor set was obtained from a female donor with multiple sclerosis, enrolled in a pregnancy study.

This clone appeared once. The chain has TRBV28 and TRBJ2-5, with 7 bases fitting TRBD1. The CDR3 runs 17 residues. V shed 6 bases, J shed 5 bases, and the junction held 18 bases outside the gene matches. From germline, CDR1 is MDHEN and CDR2 SYDVKM. CDR3 nucleotide sequence: TGTGCCAGCAGCCCCGCAAAGACAGGGTTGGTCAGGGAGACCCAGTACTTC. Translating gives CASSPAKTGLVRETQYF.

This rearrangement joins TRBV5-1 to TRBJ2-7, with 9 bases lining up with TRBD2. Unmatched junction bases numbered 4, after V lost 0 bases and J lost 6 bases. This CDR3 spans 14 amino acids. Germline V CDR1 and CDR2: SGHRS, YFSETQ. DNA of the CDR3: TGCGCCAGCAGCTTGGCAGCGGGGGGATCCGAGCAGTACTTC. It translates to CASSLAAGGSEQYF. Full variable domain (outside the CDR3, taken from reference TRBV5-1 and TRBJ2-7): KAGVTQTPRYLIKTRGQQVTLSCSPISGHRSVSWYQQTPGQGLQFLFEYFSETQRNKGNFPGRFSGRQFSNSRSEMNVSTLELGDSALYLCASSLAAGGSEQYFGPGTRLTVT.

This clone was counted a single time. The rearrangement uses TRBV9 and TRBJ1-1, with TRBD1 as a possible D gene (5 bases). Per the germline V gene, CDR1 is SGDLS and CDR2 is YYNGEE. The length of the CDR3 is 16 residues. V lost 3 bases to trimming and J lost 3 bases, with 18 bases between them. The CDR3 DNA sequence: TGTGCCAGCAGCGCCCTTCGCAGGGCTACGGACACTGAAGCTTTCTTT. Its translation: CASSALRRATDTEAFF.

This clone was detected once. The chain employs TRBV2 and TRBJ1-1; 10 positions agree with TRBD1. The V gene's germline CDR1 is SNHLY and CDR2 FYNNEI. This CDR3 comprises 14 residues. V trimming: 6 bases; J trimming: 5 bases; junction bases outside the gene matches: 6. The CDR3 reads CASRATGGWTEAFF. The CDR3 DNA reads as TGTGCCAGCAGAGCGACAGGGGGCTGGACTGAAGCTTTCTTT. The full variable domain, rest sourced from reference TRBV2 and TRBJ1-1, is EPEVTQTPSHQVTQMGQEVILRCVPISNHLYFYWYRQILGQKVEFLVSFYNNEISEKSEIFDDQFSVERPDGSNFTLKIRSTKLEDSAMYFCASRATGGWTEAFFGQGTRLTVV.

The gene calls are TRBV10-1 and TRBJ1-3; D is possibly TRBD1 (6 bases). The V end lost 6 bases, the J end lost 1 base, and 13 bases lay between the germline ends. Germline-derived CDR1 and CDR2 are WNHNN and SYGVQD (reference sequence). CDR3 size: 15 residues. The chain's CDR3 is CASRYRVRSGNTIYF. CDR3 nucleotide sequence: TGCGCCAGCAGATACAGGGTTCGGTCTGGAAACACCATATATTTT.

The chain is built from TRBV10-3 and TRBJ2-3; TRBD2 agrees at 8 bases. This CDR3 comprises 15 residues. V lost 10 bases and J lost 2; bases outside the gene matches: 11. Germline CDR1 ENHRY, CDR2 SYGVKD. DNA of the CDR3: TGTGCCACCGGGAGGGACACGTCTAACACAGATACGCAGTATTTT. Encoded protein: CATGRDTSNTDTQYF.

As regards this clone: A read error may account for a junction end that differs from germline. The chain employs TRBV27 and TRBJ1-2; 8 bases agree with TRBD1. CDR3 length: 13 amino acids. CDR1 is MNHEY and CDR2 is SMNVEV in the germline V gene (reference sequence). CDR3 bases: TGTGCCAGCAGTTTACCAGGGGGCTATAGCTACACCTTC. Its translation: CASSLPGGYSYTF.

This rearrangement joins TRBV27 to TRBJ2-5; tentatively, D is TRBD1 (5 bases). Germline V CDR1 and CDR2: MNHEY, SMNVEV (reference sequence). Trimming stripped 6 bases from V and 2 bases from J, with 16 bases between. This CDR3 comprises 15 residues. The CDR3: CASSSLDKGQETQYF. CDR3 in DNA: TGTGCCAGCAGCAGCCTTGACAAGGGGCAAGAGACCCAGTACTTC.

The CDR3 region has the DNA TGTGCCAGCAGCAGGGGCGATGAGCAGTTCTTC. Encoded protein: CASSRGDEQFF. The rearrangement links TRBV6-4 to TRBJ2-1; tentative D call: TRBD1 (6 bases). Germline assignment: CDR1 MRHNA and CDR2 SNTAGT. The CDR3 runs to 11 residues. V lost 6 bases, J lost 8 bases, and 8 bases lay in between.

This clone was seen only once. The gene calls are TRBV28 and TRBJ2-2, with 10 bases lining up with TRBD2. This CDR3 region has 16 residues. Germline V gene lookup returns CDR1 MDHEN and CDR2 SYDVKM. J was trimmed by 5 bases and V by 6 bases; bases with no gene match: 9. The CDR3 loop reads CASSLLAGVITGELFF. Here the CDR3 DNA reads TGTGCCAGCAGCTTGCTAGCGGGAGTTATAACCGGGGAGCTGTTTTTT.

The CDR3 reads CASGKRELGPETQYF. CDR3 bases: TGTGCCAGCGGCAAGCGGGAGTTGGGTCCAGAGACCCAGTACTTC. J is TRBJ2-5 and V is TRBV28; 8 bases match TRBD2. V dropped 8 bases and J dropped 4; count of bases not matched to a gene: 12. Germline V gene data show CDR1 as MDHEN and CDR2 as SYDVKM. The CDR3 length is 15 residues.

DNA of the CDR3: TGTGCCAGCAGCCCGGGGAGGGGAAGTGGAAACACCATATATTTT. It is translated as CASSPGRGSGNTIYF. The V call is TRBV5-5, the J call TRBJ1-3; D perhaps matches TRBD1 (5 bases). This CDR3 spans 15 amino acids. Germline V gene data show CDR1 as SGHKS and CDR2 as YYEKEE (reference sequence). V lost 4 bases to trimming and J lost 3 bases, with 14 bases between them.

The rearrangement joins TRBV19 to TRBJ1-4; TRBD1 is a possible D gene (6 bases). With 4 bases removed from V and 11 bases from J, the gap between germline ends came to 17 bases. Germline values: CDR1 LNHDA, CDR2 SQIVND (reference sequence). This CDR3 is 14 amino acids long. Here the CDR3 DNA reads TGTGCCAGTAGTACAGCAGGGGCTTGGGGGAAACTGTTTTTT. This translates into CASSTAGAWGKLFF. The variable domain in full, completed from reference TRBV19 and TRBJ1-4, reads DGGITQSPKYLFRKEGQNVTLSCEQNLNHDAMYWYRQDPGQGLRLIYYSQIVNDFQKGDIAEGYSVSREKKESFPLTVTSAQKNPTAFYLCASSTAGAWGKLFFGSGTQLSVL.